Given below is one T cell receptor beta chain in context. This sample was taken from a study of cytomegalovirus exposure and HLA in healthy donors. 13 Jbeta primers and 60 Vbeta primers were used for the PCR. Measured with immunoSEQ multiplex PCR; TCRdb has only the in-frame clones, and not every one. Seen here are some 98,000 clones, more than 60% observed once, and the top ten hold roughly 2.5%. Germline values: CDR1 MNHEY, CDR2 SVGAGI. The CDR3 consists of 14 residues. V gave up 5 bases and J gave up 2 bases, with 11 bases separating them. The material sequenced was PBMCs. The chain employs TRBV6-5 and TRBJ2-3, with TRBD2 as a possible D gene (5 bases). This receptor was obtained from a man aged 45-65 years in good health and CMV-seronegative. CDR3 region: CASSPQTNTDTQYF. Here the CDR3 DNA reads TGTGCCAGCAGTCCCCAGACTAACACAGATACGCAGTATTTT.